These 20 T cell receptor beta chains came from one sample sequenced in a study of blood T cell repertoires in COVID-19. Profiled with immunoSEQ multiplex PCR; TCRdb holds only in-frame clones, not every one. The sample includes 150,000 or so clones, 88% of them seen just once. The sample comprised peripheral blood. These receptor sequences come from a man in his fifties or sixties with acute or convalescent COVID-19.

The chain has TRBV5-1 and TRBJ1-1; D remains unclear. The germline CDR1 and CDR2 sequences are SGHRS and YFSETQ. This CDR3 contains 15 residues. The V end lost 4 bases, the J end lost 0 bases, and 13 bases lay between the germline ends. CDR3 coding DNA: TGCGCCAGCAGCGAAGGAGGGCTCATGAACACTGAAGCTTTCTTT. Protein: CASSEGGLMNTEAFF.

The V gene is TRBV7-6, the J gene TRBJ2-1, with D tentatively TRBD1 (6 bases). CDR3 length equals 17 residues. Per the germline V gene, CDR1 is SGHVS and CDR2 is FNYEAQ. V was shortened by 2 bases and J by 7 bases, with 21 bases between the two germline ends. The CDR3 reads CASSLYPLRQAGNEQFF. CDR3 bases: TGTGCCAGCAGCTTATATCCCCTACGACAGGCGGGTAATGAGCAGTTCTTC.

V gene TRBV6-1 combines with J gene TRBJ1-2; D is uncertain. From germline, CDR1 is MNHNS and CDR2 SASEGT. V lost 0 bases, J lost 8 bases, and 13 bases lay in between. This CDR3 region has 14 residues. This CDR3 is CASSEAFYAGGYTF. CDR3 DNA sequence: TGTGCCAGCAGTGAAGCGTTTTATGCGGGGGGCTACACCTTC.

The chain recombines TRBV5-1 with TRBJ2-1, with D tentatively TRBD1 (6 bases). Per germline, CDR1 SGHRS and CDR2 YFSETQ. V shed 4 bases and J shed 6 bases, with 14 bases lying between them. The CDR3 runs to 14 residues. For the CDR3, the DNA is TGCGCCAGCAGCCCACAGGGAGCTATCAATGAGCAGTTCTTC. Protein product: CASSPQGAINEQFF.

This chain connects TRBV19 to TRBJ1-1; 8 bases line up with TRBD1. Trimming removed 7 bases from V and 0 bases from J; junction bases left unmatched: 4. CDR1 LNHDA and CDR2 SQIVND come from the germline V gene (reference sequence). This CDR3 has 14 amino acids. The CDR3 DNA reads as TGTGCCAGTAACCCGGACAGGGTGAACACTGAAGCTTTCTTT. This codes for CASNPDRVNTEAFF.

The chain carries TRBV9 and TRBJ2-2; D might be TRBD2 (5 bases). The CDR3 runs to 16 residues. With 4 bases removed from V and 5 bases from J, the gap between germline ends came to 18 bases. Germline V gives CDR1 SGDLS, CDR2 YYNGEE. CDR3 bases: TGTGCCAGCAGCATCGGTATGGACTCCGTGACCGGGGAGCTGTTTTTT. It specifies CASSIGMDSVTGELFF.

This clone was seen a handful of times. The rearrangement joins TRBV21-1 to TRBJ1-2; whether TRBD1, the table's D call, matches the DNA was not checked. TRBV21-1 corresponds to a pseudogene. This CDR3 has 14 amino acids. The CDR3 coding sequence is TGTGCCAGCAGCAAATGCGGGACAGACTATGGCTACACCTTC. Its protein product is CASSKCGTDYGYTF.

This clone was detected a few times. V gene TRBV7-2 combines with J gene TRBJ2-1; 11 bases map to TRBD2. The V gene's germline CDR1 is SGHTA and CDR2 FQGNSA. With V trimmed by 6 bases and J by 7 bases, 11 bases remained unmatched. The CDR3 covers 16 residues. The CDR3 DNA sequence: TGTGCCAGCAGTCGAGACGCGGGACTAGCGGTGAATGAGCAGTTCTTC. The encoded protein is CASSRDAGLAVNEQFF.

The genes are TRBV10-2 and TRBJ1-2; D unresolved. The germline gives CDR1 WSHSY, CDR2 SAAADI. Trimming left V 5 bases short and J 8 bases short, with 15 bases between. The length of the CDR3 is 13 residues. CDR3 loop: CASSWAARVGYTF. CDR3 nucleotide sequence: TGCGCCAGCAGTTGGGCCGCACGAGTGGGCTACACCTTC.

The V gene is TRBV14, the J gene TRBJ2-1; a weak D match, TRBD2 (6 bases). Germline V CDR1 and CDR2: SGHDN, FVKESK. The CDR3 is 18 amino acids. V shed 2 bases and J shed 2 bases, with 19 bases lying between them. CDR3 in amino acids: CASSQIFSGFVPYNEQFF. The CDR3 region has the DNA TGTGCCAGCAGCCAAATATTCAGCGGGTTCGTCCCCTACAATGAGCAGTTCTTC.

The chain carries TRBV12-3 or TRBV12-4 and TRBJ2-1, with a possible D match to TRBD1 (6 bases). This CDR3 is built from 12 residues. The V end was cut by 8 bases, the J end by 12 bases, with 17 bases between. The CDR3 DNA reads TGTGCCAGCTCCTTCCCCCCAGGGGCGCAGTTCTTC. Residues: CASSFPPGAQFF.

The V gene is TRBV7-2, the J gene TRBJ2-4, with TRBD1 as a possible D gene (5 bases). CDR1 is SGHTA, CDR2 FQGNSA, per germline. V shed 2 bases and J shed 8 bases, with 13 bases lying between them. The CDR3 runs to 14 residues. CDR3 coding DNA: TGTGCCAGCAGCTTAAGCCGAGGACAAGACATTCAGTACTTC. It translates to CASSLSRGQDIQYF. The full variable domain, with the rest looked up from reference TRBV7-2 and TRBJ2-4, is GAGVSQSPSNKVTEKGKDVELRCDPISGHTALYWYRQSLGQGLEFLIYFQGNSAPDKSGLPSDRFSAERTGGSVSTLTIQRTQQEDSAVYLCASSLSRGQDIQYFGAGTRLSVL.

This clone has more than one count but fewer than ten. The chain employs TRBV3-1 (or the pseudogene TRBV3-2) and TRBJ1-1, with D tentatively TRBD1 (5 bases). The CDR3 sequence is 14 residues long. Germline V gene sequence: CDR1 LGHDT, CDR2 YNNKEL (reference sequence). Trimming stripped 4 bases from V and 4 bases from J, with 13 bases between. The CDR3 reads CASSRSGGTTEAFF. The CDR3 DNA reads TGTGCCAGCAGCCGCAGCGGGGGTACCACTGAAGCTTTCTTT.

The gene calls are TRBV27 and TRBJ2-5, with 9 bases that match TRBD2. The CDR3 has 17 amino acids. Germline values: CDR1 MNHEY, CDR2 SMNVEV (reference sequence). The V and J ends lost 2 bases and 5 bases, in that order; junction bases with no gene match: 12. CDR3: CASSLSRRGGAAETQYF. In DNA form, the CDR3 reads TGTGCCAGCAGTTTAAGTCGCCGCGGGGGGGCGGCGGAGACCCAGTACTTC.

The chain couples TRBV5-1 to TRBJ2-7; D may be TRBD2 (5 bases). The CDR3 is 15 residues long. Germline V gene lookup returns CDR1 SGHRS and CDR2 YFSETQ. The V end was cut by 4 bases, the J end by 6 bases, with 20 bases between. As DNA, the CDR3 is TGCGCCAGCAGCGCGGCGGGCACCCAGCTTACCGAGCAGTACTTC. It encodes CASSAAGTQLTEQYF.

This clone was observed at least ten times. V usage is TRBV7-9 and J usage is TRBJ2-7; 8 bases agree with TRBD1. Germline CDR1 reads SEHNR; CDR2 reads FQNEAQ (reference sequence). This CDR3 comprises 14 residues. V trimming: 5 bases; J trimming: 5 bases; junction bases outside the gene matches: 8. The CDR3 loop reads CASSPRTGLNEQYF. In nucleotides, the CDR3 is TGTGCCAGCAGCCCTAGGACAGGGCTCAACGAGCAGTACTTC.

The V and J genes are TRBV28 and TRBJ1-5; no definite D call. Germline values: CDR1 MDHEN, CDR2 SYDVKM. The CDR3 is 12 amino acids. Trimming cost V 6 bases and J 7 bases, with 10 bases left between them. This CDR3 reads CASSLYRQPQHF. CDR3 nucleotide sequence: TGTGCCAGCAGCCTTTACCGGCAGCCCCAGCATTTT.

The chain carries TRBV6-5 and TRBJ1-2; D possibly corresponds to TRBD1 (6 bases). The germline V gene has CDR1 MNHEY and CDR2 SVGAGI. The CDR3 is made up of 14 amino acids. With 2 bases removed from V and 5 bases from J, the gap between germline ends came to 12 bases. CDR3 nucleotide sequence: TGTGCCAGCAGTTACGGTACAGGGTGGTATGGCTACACCTTC. This codes for CASSYGTGWYGYTF.

The chain employs TRBV11-2 and TRBJ2-7; maybe TRBD1 (6 bases). Germline CDR1 and CDR2: SGHAT and FQNNGV. CDR3 size: 13 residues. With 6 bases removed from V and 7 bases from J, the gap between germline ends came to 16 bases. CDR3 DNA: TGTGCCAGCAGTCCTACCAACAGGGATGAGCAGTACTTC. It yields the protein CASSPTNRDEQYF.

The chain has TRBV7-2 and TRBJ1-5; D gene unclear. The CDR3 sequence is 14 residues long. Per germline, CDR1 SGHTA and CDR2 FQGNSA. Trimming removed 3 bases from V and 2 bases from J, with 8 bases in between. This CDR3 reads CASSFRERNQPQHF. CDR3 nucleotide sequence: TGTGCCAGCAGCTTCCGGGAGCGCAATCAGCCCCAGCATTTT. Together with reference TRBV7-2 and TRBJ1-5, the CDR3 gives the full variable domain: GAGVSQSPSNKVTEKGKDVELRCDPISGHTALYWYRQSLGQGLEFLIYFQGNSAPDKSGLPSDRFSAERTGGSVSTLTIQRTQQEDSAVYLCASSFRERNQPQHFGDGTRLSIL.